The present T cell receptor (beta chain) was sequenced within a study of blood T cells in healthy people across ages. Findings and limits, study-wide: Long-lived donors exceeded aged donors in naive CD4+ cells and diversity. Roughly linear declines in TCR beta diversity per million T cells occurred with age.

Regarding this clonotype: The antigen remains unidentified.

Then a second PCR, running roughly 7 to 11 cycles, was carried out with a sample-barcoded 5' primer and a J-beta primer mix. MiXCR was run by TCRdb on the 5' RACE reads, yielding one entry per CDR3 protein. The sample consists of approximately 1,700,000 distinct CDR3 sequences, about two fifths of them appearing once. Trimming took 4 bases from V and 8 from J, leaving 15 bases between them. The CDR3 sequence is 15 residues long. Looked up from germline, CDR1 is SGHTA and CDR2 is FQGNSA. This chain connects TRBV7-2 to TRBJ1-6; D may be TRBD1 (6 bases). The receptor was derived from a human donor in good health. Sequencing input: blood. CDR3 bases: TGTGCCAGCAGCTCACAGGGATTAGTCGATTCACCCCTCCACTTT. Amino acids: CASSSQGLVDSPLHF.